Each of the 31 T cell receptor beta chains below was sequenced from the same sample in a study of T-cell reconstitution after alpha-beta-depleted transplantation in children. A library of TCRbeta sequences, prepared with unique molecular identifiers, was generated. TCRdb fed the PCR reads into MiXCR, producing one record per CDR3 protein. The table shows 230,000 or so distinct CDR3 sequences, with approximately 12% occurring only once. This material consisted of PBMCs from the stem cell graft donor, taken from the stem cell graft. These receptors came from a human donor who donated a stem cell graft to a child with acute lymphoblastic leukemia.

The CDR3 region has the DNA TGCGCCAGCAGCCAAGTCACAGGGGCCTACGAGCAGTACTTC. This sequence encodes CASSQVTGAYEQYF. The rearrangement links TRBV4-3 to TRBJ2-7; TRBD1 matches 7 bases. Looked up from germline, CDR1 is LGHNA and CDR2 is YSLEER. The CDR3 runs to 14 residues. J lost 2 bases, V lost 1 base, and 2 bases had no gene match.

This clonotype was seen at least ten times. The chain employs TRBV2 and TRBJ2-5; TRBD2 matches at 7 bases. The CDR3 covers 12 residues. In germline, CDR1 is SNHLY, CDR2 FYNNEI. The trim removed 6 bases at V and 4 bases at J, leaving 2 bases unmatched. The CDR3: CASSLAVETQYF. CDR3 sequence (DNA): TGTGCCAGCAGCCTAGCGGTAGAGACCCAGTACTTC. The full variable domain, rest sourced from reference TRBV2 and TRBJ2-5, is EPEVTQTPSHQVTQMGQEVILRCVPISNHLYFYWYRQILGQKVEFLVSFYNNEISEKSEIFDDQFSVERPDGSNFTLKIRSTKLEDSAMYFCASSLAVETQYFGPGTRLLVL.

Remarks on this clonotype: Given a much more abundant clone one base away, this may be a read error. CDR3 sequence (DNA): TGTGCCAGCAGCTTAGCGTCGGGGGGCGCCCCCGGGGCCAACGGCCTGACTTTC. It yields the protein CASSLASGGAPGANGLTF. The rearrangement uses TRBV7-2 and TRBJ2-6, with D perhaps matching TRBD2 (7 bases). Germline values: CDR1 SGHTA, CDR2 FQGNSA. This CDR3 has 18 residues.

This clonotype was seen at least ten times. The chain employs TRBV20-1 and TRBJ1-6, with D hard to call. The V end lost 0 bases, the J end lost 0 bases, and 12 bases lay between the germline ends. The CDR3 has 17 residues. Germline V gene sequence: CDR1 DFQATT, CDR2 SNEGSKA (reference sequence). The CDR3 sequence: CSARDSGRSSYNSPLHF. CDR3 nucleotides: TGCAGTGCTAGAGATTCCGGACGGAGCTCCTATAATTCACCCCTCCACTTT.

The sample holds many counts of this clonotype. CDR3: CASSLSGGDYTF. CDR3 in DNA: TGTGCCAGCAGTTTATCAGGGGGAGACTACACCTTC. The genes are TRBV28 and TRBJ1-2, with TRBD1 matching over 7 bases. The germline CDR1 and CDR2 sequences are MDHEN and SYDVKM. The J segment lost 10 bases and the V segment lost 1 base, leaving 3 bases of the junction unmatched. CDR3 size: 12 residues.

The DNA for the CDR3 is TGCGCCAGCAGCTTGGCAGCGAGTCTGGGCCCTAATGAGCAGTTCTTC. This codes for CASSLAASLGPNEQFF. The chain recombines TRBV5-1 with TRBJ2-1; D call uncertain. V gave up 0 bases and J gave up 7 bases, with 17 bases separating them. This CDR3 is built from 16 residues. Per germline, CDR1 SGHRS and CDR2 YFSETQ.

The CDR3, as DNA: TGCGCCAGCAGCTCCGACACCTCCTACAATGAGCAGTTCTTC. As protein: CASSSDTSYNEQFF. The chain uses TRBV5-1 and TRBJ2-1; no clear D. Looked up from germline, CDR1 is SGHRS and CDR2 is YFSETQ. The germline V and J ends were trimmed by 3 bases and 0 bases, with 7 bases remaining between them. There are 14 residues in the CDR3.

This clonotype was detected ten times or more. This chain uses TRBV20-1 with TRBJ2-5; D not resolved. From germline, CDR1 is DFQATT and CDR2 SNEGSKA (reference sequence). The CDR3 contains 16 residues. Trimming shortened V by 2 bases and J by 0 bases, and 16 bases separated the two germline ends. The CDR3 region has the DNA TGCAGTGCTAGAAGCCCGGACGCGCTTAACCAAGAGACCCAGTACTTC. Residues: CSARSPDALNQETQYF.

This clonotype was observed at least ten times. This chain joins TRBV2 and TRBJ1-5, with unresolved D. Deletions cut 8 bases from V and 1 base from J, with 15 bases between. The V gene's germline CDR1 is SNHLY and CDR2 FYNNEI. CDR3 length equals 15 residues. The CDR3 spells CASLTSRGSNQPQHF. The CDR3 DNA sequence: TGTGCCAGCCTCACCAGTCGGGGAAGCAATCAGCCCCAGCATTTT.

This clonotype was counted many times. DNA for the CDR3: TGCGCCAGCAGAGTAACCCCCGGGAACACTGAAGCTTTCTTT. This translates into CASRVTPGNTEAFF. The chain links TRBV5-1 to TRBJ1-1, with D unresolved. Between the trimmed V and J ends, which lost 5 bases and 1 base, there was a span of 12 bases. The CDR3 spans 14 residues. Germline values: CDR1 SGHRS, CDR2 YFSETQ. The full variable domain, in which reference TRBV5-1 and TRBJ1-1 provide the parts outside the CDR3, is KAGVTQTPRYLIKTRGQQVTLSCSPISGHRSVSWYQQTPGQGLQFLFEYFSETQRNKGNFPGRFSGRQFSNSRSEMNVSTLELGDSALYLCASRVTPGNTEAFFGQGTRLTVV.

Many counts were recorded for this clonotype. CDR3: CSAWGGNIQYF. The CDR3 nucleotides read TGCAGCGCCTGGGGGGGGAACATTCAGTACTTC. The chain combines TRBV29-1 with TRBJ2-4; 7 bases agree with TRBD2. Germline CDR1 reads SQVTM; CDR2 reads ANQGSEA. The CDR3 is 11 residues long. V lost 7 bases to trimming and J lost 7 bases; unmatched junction nucleotides: 4.

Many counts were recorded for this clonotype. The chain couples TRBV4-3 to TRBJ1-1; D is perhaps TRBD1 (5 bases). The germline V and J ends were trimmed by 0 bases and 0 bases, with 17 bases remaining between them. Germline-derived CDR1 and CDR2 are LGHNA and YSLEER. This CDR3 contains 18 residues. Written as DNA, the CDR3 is TGCGCCAGCAGCCAAGACAGGGTCGAGGGGTGGATGAACACTGAAGCTTTCTTT. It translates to CASSQDRVEGWMNTEAFF.

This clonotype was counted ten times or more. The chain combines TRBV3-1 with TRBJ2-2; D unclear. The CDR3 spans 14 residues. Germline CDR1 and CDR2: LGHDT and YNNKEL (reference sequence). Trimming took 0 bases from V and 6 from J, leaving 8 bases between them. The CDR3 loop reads CASSQDFAAGELFF. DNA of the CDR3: TGTGCCAGCAGCCAAGATTTCGCAGCCGGGGAGCTGTTTTTT.

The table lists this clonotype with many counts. For the CDR3, the DNA is TGCAGTGCTAGGTCGGGACTTAATGAAAAACTGTTTTTT. This encodes CSARSGLNEKLFF. The chain uses TRBV20-1 and TRBJ1-4; D perhaps matches TRBD1 (5 bases). V lost 3 bases to trimming and J lost 4 bases, with 9 bases between them. Germline lookup yields CDR1 DFQATT and CDR2 SNEGSKA (reference sequence). The CDR3 totals 13 residues.

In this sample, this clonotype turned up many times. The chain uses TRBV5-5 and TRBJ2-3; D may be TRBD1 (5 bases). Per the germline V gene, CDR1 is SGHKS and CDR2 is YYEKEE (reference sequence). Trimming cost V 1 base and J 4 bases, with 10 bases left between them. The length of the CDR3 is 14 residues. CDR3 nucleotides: TGTGCCAGCAGCTTGAGGGTAGGGGCAGATACGCAGTATTTT. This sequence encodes CASSLRVGADTQYF.

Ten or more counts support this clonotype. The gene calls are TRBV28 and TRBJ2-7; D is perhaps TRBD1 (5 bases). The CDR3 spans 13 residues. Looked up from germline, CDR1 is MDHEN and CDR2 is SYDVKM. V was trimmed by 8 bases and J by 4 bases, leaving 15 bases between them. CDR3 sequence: CASEKGAGYEQYF. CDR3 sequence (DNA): TGTGCCAGCGAGAAAGGCGCAGGGTACGAGCAGTACTTC.

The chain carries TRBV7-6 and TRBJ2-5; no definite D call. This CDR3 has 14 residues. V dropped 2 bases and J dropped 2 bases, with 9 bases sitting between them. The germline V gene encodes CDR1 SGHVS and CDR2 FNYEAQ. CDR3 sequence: CASSLSDIQETQYF. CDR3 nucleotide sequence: TGTGCCAGCAGCTTAAGCGATATTCAAGAGACCCAGTACTTC.

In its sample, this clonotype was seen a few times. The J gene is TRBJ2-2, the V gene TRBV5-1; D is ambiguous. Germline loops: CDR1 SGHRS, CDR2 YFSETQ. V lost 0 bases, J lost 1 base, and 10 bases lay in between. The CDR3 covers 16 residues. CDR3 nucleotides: TGCGCCAGCAGCTTGGAGATTTCAGGGAACACCGGGGAGCTGTTTTTT. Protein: CASSLEISGNTGELFF.

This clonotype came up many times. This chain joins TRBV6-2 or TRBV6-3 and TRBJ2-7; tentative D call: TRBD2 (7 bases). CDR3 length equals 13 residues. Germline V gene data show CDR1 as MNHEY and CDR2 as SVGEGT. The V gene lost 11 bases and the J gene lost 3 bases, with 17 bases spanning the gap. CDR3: CAAGGQGRYEQYF. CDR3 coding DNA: TGTGCCGCCGGGGGGCAGGGTCGCTACGAGCAGTACTTC.

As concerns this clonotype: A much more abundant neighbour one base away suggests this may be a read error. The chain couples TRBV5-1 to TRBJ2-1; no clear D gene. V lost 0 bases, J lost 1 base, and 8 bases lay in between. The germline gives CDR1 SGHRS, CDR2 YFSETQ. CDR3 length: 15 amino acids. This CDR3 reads CASSLGWASYNEQFF. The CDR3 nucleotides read TGCGCCAGCAGCTTGGGCTGGGCTTCCTACAATGAGCAGTTCTTC. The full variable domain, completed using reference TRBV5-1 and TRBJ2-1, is KAGVTQTPRYLIKTRGQQVTLSCSPISGHRSVSWYQQTPGQGLQFLFEYFSETQRNKGNFPGRFSGRQFSNSRSEMNVSTLELGDSALYLCASSLGWASYNEQFFGPGTRLTVL.

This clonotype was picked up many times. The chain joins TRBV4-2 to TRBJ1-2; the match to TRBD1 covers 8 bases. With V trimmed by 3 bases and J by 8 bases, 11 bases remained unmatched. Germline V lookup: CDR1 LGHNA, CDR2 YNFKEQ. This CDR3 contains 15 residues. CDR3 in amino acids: CASSQLDRGRGGYTF. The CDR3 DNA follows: TGTGCCAGCAGCCAGCTAGACAGGGGCCGAGGAGGCTACACCTTC.

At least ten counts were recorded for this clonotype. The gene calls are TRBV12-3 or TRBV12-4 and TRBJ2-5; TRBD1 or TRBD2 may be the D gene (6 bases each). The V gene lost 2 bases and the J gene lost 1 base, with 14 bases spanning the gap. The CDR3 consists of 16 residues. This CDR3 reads CASSLLRGRGQETQYF. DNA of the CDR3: TGTGCCAGCAGTTTATTACGGGGGCGAGGCCAAGAGACCCAGTACTTC.

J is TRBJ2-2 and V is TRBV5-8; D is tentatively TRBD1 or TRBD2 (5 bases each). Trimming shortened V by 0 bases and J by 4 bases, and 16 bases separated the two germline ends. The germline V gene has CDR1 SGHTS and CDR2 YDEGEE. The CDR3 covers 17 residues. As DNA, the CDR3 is TGTGCCAGCAGCTTGGCCTACGGGACGAAGGTCACCGGGGAGCTGTTTTTT. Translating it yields CASSLAYGTKVTGELFF.

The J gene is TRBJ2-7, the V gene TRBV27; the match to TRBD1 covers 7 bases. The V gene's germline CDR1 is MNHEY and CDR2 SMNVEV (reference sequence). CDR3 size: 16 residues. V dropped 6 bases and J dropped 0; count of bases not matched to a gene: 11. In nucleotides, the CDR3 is TGTGCCAGCAGCTCCCTGGACAGGATCGGCTCCTACGAGCAGTACTTC. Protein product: CASSSLDRIGSYEQYF.

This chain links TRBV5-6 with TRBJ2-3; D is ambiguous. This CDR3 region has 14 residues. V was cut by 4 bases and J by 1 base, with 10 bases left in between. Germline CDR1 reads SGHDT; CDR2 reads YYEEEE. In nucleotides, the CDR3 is TGTGCCAGCAGCGTTGAATCAGGCACAGATACGCAGTATTTT. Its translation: CASSVESGTDTQYF.

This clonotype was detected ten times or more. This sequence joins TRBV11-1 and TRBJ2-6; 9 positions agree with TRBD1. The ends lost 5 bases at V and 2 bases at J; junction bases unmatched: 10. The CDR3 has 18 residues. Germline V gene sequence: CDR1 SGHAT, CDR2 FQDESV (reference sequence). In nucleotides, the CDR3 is TGTGCCAGCAGCCCGGGTCCCGGGACAGGGACTGGGGCCAACGTCCTGACTTTC. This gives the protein CASSPGPGTGTGANVLTF.

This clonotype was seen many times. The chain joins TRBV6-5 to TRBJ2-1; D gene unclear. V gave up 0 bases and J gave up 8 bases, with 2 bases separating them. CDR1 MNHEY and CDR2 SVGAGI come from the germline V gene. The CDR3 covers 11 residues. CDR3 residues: CASSYSHEQFF. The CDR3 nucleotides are TGTGCCAGCAGTTACTCCCATGAGCAGTTCTTC.

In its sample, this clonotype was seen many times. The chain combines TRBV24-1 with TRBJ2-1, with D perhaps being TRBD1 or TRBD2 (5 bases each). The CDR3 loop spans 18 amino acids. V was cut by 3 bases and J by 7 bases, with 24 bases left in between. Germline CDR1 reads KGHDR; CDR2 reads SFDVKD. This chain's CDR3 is CATSDPSLRQSGTNEQFF. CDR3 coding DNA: TGTGCCACCAGTGATCCGTCCCTACGCCAGTCAGGGACGAATGAGCAGTTCTTC.

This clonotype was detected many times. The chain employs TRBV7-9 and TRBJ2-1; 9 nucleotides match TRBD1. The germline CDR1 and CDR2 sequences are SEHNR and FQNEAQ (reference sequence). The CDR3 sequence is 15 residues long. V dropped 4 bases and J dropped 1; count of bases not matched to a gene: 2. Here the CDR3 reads CASSWDRVSYNEQFF. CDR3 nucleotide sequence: TGTGCCAGCAGCTGGGACAGGGTTTCCTACAATGAGCAGTTCTTC.

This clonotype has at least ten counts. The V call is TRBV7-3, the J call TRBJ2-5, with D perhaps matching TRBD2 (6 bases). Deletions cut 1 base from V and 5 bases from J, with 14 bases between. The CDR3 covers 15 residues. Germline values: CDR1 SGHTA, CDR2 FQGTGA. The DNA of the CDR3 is TGTGCCAGCAGCTTAATCGCGGGATCAGGGGAGACCCAGTACTTC. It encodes CASSLIAGSGETQYF. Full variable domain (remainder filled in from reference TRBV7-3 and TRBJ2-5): GAGVSQTPSNKVTEKGKYVELRCDPISGHTALYWYRQSLGQGPEFLIYFQGTGAADDSGLPNDRFFAVRPEGSVSTLKIQRTERGDSAVYLCASSLIAGSGETQYFGPGTRLLVL.

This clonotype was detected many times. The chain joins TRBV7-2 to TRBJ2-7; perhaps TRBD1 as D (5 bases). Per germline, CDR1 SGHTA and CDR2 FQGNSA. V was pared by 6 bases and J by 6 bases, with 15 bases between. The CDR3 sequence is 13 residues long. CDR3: CASSPTRATEQYF. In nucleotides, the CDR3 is TGTGCCAGCAGTCCTACCAGGGCGACCGAGCAGTACTTC.